These 29 T cell receptor beta chains share one sample of origin, sequenced in a study of T cell repertoires in cytomegalovirus infection. TCRdb re-analysed the reads in MiXCR, keeping a single row per CDR3 protein. In the table there are under 250,000 distinct CDR3 sequences, roughly 6.5% of which are singletons. The specimen sequenced was PBMCs. The origin of the receptors is a human donor in good health (CMV status not recorded). Some clones in this sample may be carry-over from other donors' samples.

This clonotype was recorded at least ten times. The V and J genes are TRBV5-1 and TRBJ2-4; 11 nucleotides align to TRBD2. Per the germline V gene, CDR1 is SGHRS and CDR2 is YFSETQ. This CDR3 region has 17 residues. The ends lost 3 bases at V and 4 bases at J; junction bases unmatched: 9. This CDR3 is CASSSDGTSGLKNIQYF. CDR3 DNA: TGCGCCAGCAGCTCAGACGGGACTAGCGGCTTGAAAAACATTCAGTACTTC.

Many counts were recorded for this clonotype. The gene calls are TRBV2 and TRBJ2-5, with 12 bases identical to TRBD2. J was trimmed by 3 bases and V by 4 bases; bases with no gene match: 0. The germline CDR1 and CDR2 sequences are SNHLY and FYNNEI. The CDR3 runs 14 residues. The CDR3 region is CASSGLAGEETQYF. CDR3 nucleotide sequence: TGTGCCAGCAGTGGACTAGCGGGGGAAGAGACCCAGTACTTC.

This clonotype showed up many times. The rearrangement links TRBV10-1 to TRBJ1-1; D call uncertain. The CDR3 contains 14 residues. The germline gives CDR1 WNHNN, CDR2 SYGVQD (reference sequence). V was trimmed by 6 bases and J by 11 bases, leaving 22 bases between them. CDR3: CASRENEKADSAFF. Here the CDR3 DNA reads TGCGCCAGCAGGGAAAATGAGAAAGCTGATTCGGCTTTCTTT.

This clonotype was seen repeatedly, ten times or more. V gene TRBV12-3 or TRBV12-4 combines with J gene TRBJ1-2, with a possible D match to TRBD1 (5 bases). CDR3 length: 14 residues. Trimming shortened V by 6 bases and J by 4 bases, and 15 bases separated the two germline ends. CDR3 in amino acids: CASRVREIGYGYTF. The CDR3 DNA is TGTGCCAGCAGGGTCAGGGAGATTGGCTATGGCTACACCTTC.

This clonotype was detected many times. The CDR3: CASRKGNSNQPQHF. As DNA, the CDR3 is TGTGCCAGCAGGAAAGGGAATAGCAATCAGCCCCAGCATTTT. The genes are TRBV12-3 or TRBV12-4 and TRBJ1-5; D is undetermined. The V end lost 6 bases, the J end lost 0 bases, and 9 bases lay between the germline ends. The CDR3 has 14 amino acids.

This clonotype has at least ten counts. The rearrangement joins TRBV2 to TRBJ1-1; D perhaps matches TRBD1 (6 bases). Germline CDR1 SNHLY, CDR2 FYNNEI. There are 16 residues in the CDR3. V lost 4 bases to trimming and J lost 1 base, with 16 bases between them. The chain's CDR3 is CASSGRTAGGNTEAFF. Written as DNA, the CDR3 is TGTGCCAGCAGTGGCAGGACAGCGGGAGGGAACACTGAAGCTTTCTTT.

This clonotype was counted at least ten times. The rearrangement uses TRBV28 and TRBJ1-5; D is possibly TRBD1 (6 bases). V gave up 7 bases and J gave up 7 bases, with 14 bases separating them. The germline CDR1 and CDR2 sequences are MDHEN and SYDVKM. The CDR3 is made up of 13 amino acids. The CDR3 loop is CASTLTRGQPQHF. The CDR3 bases are TGTGCCAGCACCTTAACCAGGGGACAGCCCCAGCATTTT.

This clonotype was recorded at least ten times. The chain has TRBV9 and TRBJ2-1, with D perhaps TRBD1 or TRBD2 (5 bases each). The CDR3 consists of 17 residues. Trimming removed 3 bases at V and 8 bases at J, with 24 bases between. Germline CDR1 SGDLS, CDR2 YYNGEE. CDR3 DNA sequence: TGTGCCAGCAGCGGGACCATGGGACCCACTGACTCCGATGAGCAGTTCTTC. This translates into CASSGTMGPTDSDEQFF.

The V call is TRBV2, the J call TRBJ1-3; tentative D call: TRBD1 (6 bases). CDR3 length equals 15 residues. Trimming removed 7 bases from V and 2 bases from J, with 15 bases in between. Germline V gives CDR1 SNHLY, CDR2 FYNNEI. The CDR3 loop is CASKGQMFTGNTIYF. CDR3 nucleotides: TGTGCCAGCAAGGGACAAATGTTCACTGGAAACACCATATATTTT.

This clonotype has a count of ten or more. The V gene is TRBV6-2 or TRBV6-3, the J gene TRBJ1-1; 8 nucleotides align to TRBD1. The CDR3 is 14 amino acids. Germline trimming cut 8 bases from V and 6 bases from J; bases unmatched to any gene: 11. Per the germline V gene, CDR1 is MNHEY and CDR2 is SVGEGT. The CDR3, as DNA: TGTGCCAGCGGTAGCATTGGGGGACAGGCTGAAGCTTTCTTT. Protein sequence: CASGSIGGQAEAFF.

A note on this clonotype: One junction end disagrees with the germline gene, perhaps due to a read error. CDR3 in amino acids: CTSRRGGGNYEQYF. The DNA for the CDR3 is TGTACCAGCAGGAGGGGGGGCGGAAACTACGAGCAGTACTTC. This chain links TRBV13 with TRBJ2-7; tentative D call: TRBD2 (7 bases). This CDR3 has 14 amino acids. Germline values: CDR1 PRHDT, CDR2 FYEKMQ (reference sequence).

Ten or more counts support this clonotype. V and J are TRBV11-3 and TRBJ2-7, with TRBD2 as a possible D gene (5 bases). Germline CDR1 SGHNT, CDR2 YENEEA. V was trimmed by 1 base and J by 6 bases, leaving 13 bases between them. The CDR3 has 14 residues. Here the CDR3 DNA reads TGTGCCAGCAGCTTAGGCAGAGGGAGTACCGAGCAGTACTTC. It yields the protein CASSLGRGSTEQYF.

This clonotype came up many times. V and J are TRBV7-2 and TRBJ1-2; D might be TRBD1 (5 bases). V lost 3 bases to trimming and J lost 3 bases, with 11 bases between them. CDR3 length: 14 amino acids. The germline gives CDR1 SGHTA, CDR2 FQGNSA. CDR3 coding DNA: TGTGCCAGCAGCTTGGGGGGGAGGGACTATGGCTACACCTTC. Its protein is CASSLGGRDYGYTF. The whole variable domain, remainder taken from reference TRBV7-2 and TRBJ1-2, is GAGVSQSPSNKVTEKGKDVELRCDPISGHTALYWYRQSLGQGLEFLIYFQGNSAPDKSGLPSDRFSAERTGGSVSTLTIQRTQQEDSAVYLCASSLGGRDYGYTFGSGTRLTVV.

This clonotype has ten or more counts. The chain recombines TRBV7-2 with TRBJ1-5; D possibly corresponds to TRBD1 (5 bases). V was clipped by 1 base and J by 2 bases, with 15 bases between them. The CDR3 has 17 residues. Germline V gives CDR1 SGHTA, CDR2 FQGNSA. The CDR3 sequence is CASSLVPQGIGNQPQHF. In nucleotides, the CDR3 is TGTGCCAGCAGCTTAGTTCCCCAGGGTATCGGCAATCAGCCCCAGCATTTT.

This clonotype appeared many times. The chain links TRBV30 to TRBJ2-7, with a possible D match to TRBD1 (6 bases). This CDR3 comprises 13 residues. Trimming took off 0 bases at V and 12 bases at J, with 18 bases between the two ends. Looked up from germline, CDR1 is GTSNPN and CDR2 is SVGIG (reference sequence). The DNA for the CDR3 is TGTGCCTGGAGTGTAGGACAGCTCCTTAGGCGGTACTTC. This translates into CAWSVGQLLRRYF.

At least ten counts were recorded for this clonotype. The chain is built from TRBV7-9 and TRBJ1-6; D not resolved. This CDR3 has 15 amino acids. V was cut by 5 bases and J by 9 bases, with 17 bases left in between. Germline values: CDR1 SEHNR, CDR2 FQNEAQ (reference sequence). The chain's CDR3 is CASSPRREGSSPLHF. DNA for the CDR3: TGTGCCAGCAGCCCCCGAAGGGAGGGAAGTTCACCCCTCCACTTT. Full variable domain (rest looked up from reference TRBV7-9 and TRBJ1-6): DTGVSQNPRHKITKRGQNVTFRCDPISEHNRLYWYRQTLGQGPEFLTYFQNEAQLEKSRLLSDRFSAERPKGSFSTLEIQRTEQGDSAMYLCASSPRREGSSPLHFGNGTRLTVT.

This clonotype was recorded at least ten times. The chain recombines TRBV19 with TRBJ1-1, with D perhaps matching TRBD1 (6 bases). The CDR3 covers 14 residues. The V end lost 5 bases, the J end lost 8 bases, and 18 bases lay between the germline ends. Germline values: CDR1 LNHDA, CDR2 SQIVND (reference sequence). The CDR3 nucleotides read TGTGCCAGTAGTCACAATCCAGGTACAGGGGAAGCTTTCTTT. Amino acid sequence: CASSHNPGTGEAFF.

In its sample, this clonotype was seen many times. The gene calls are TRBV28 and TRBJ2-1; 11 nucleotides line up with TRBD2. Trimming took 6 bases from V and 4 from J; bases not matched to a gene: 17. The CDR3 spans 19 residues. The germline gives CDR1 MDHEN, CDR2 SYDVKM. CDR3: CASRGSRLAGPSEYNEQFF. CDR3 sequence (DNA): TGTGCCAGCAGGGGATCGAGACTAGCGGGACCTTCTGAATACAATGAGCAGTTCTTC.

At least ten counts were recorded for this clonotype. The V call is TRBV6-2 or TRBV6-3, the J call TRBJ2-1; 7 nucleotides align to TRBD1. Germline CDR1 and CDR2: MNHEY and SVGEGT. Trimming cost V 4 bases and J 7 bases; bases outside gene matches: 4. The CDR3 contains 13 residues. DNA of the CDR3: TGTGCCAGCAGTTCCGCGACAGGGAATGAGCAGTTCTTC. Translation: CASSSATGNEQFF.

This clonotype was recorded at least ten times. The rearrangement links TRBV7-9 to TRBJ1-2; 7 nucleotides agree with TRBD1. The V segment lost 3 bases and the J segment 8 bases; nucleotides outside the gene matches: 12. Germline CDR1 and CDR2: SEHNR and FQNEAQ (reference sequence). The CDR3 extends over 15 amino acids. DNA of the CDR3: TGTGCCAGCAGCTTCCTACAGGGGCTTGAGAGAGGCTACACCTTC. Amino acids: CASSFLQGLERGYTF.

This clonotype was observed at least ten times. This rearrangement joins TRBV6-5 to TRBJ1-2; 7 bases line up with TRBD1. Germline assignment: CDR1 MNHEY and CDR2 SVGAGI. This CDR3 spans 14 amino acids. The V segment lost 7 bases and the J segment 4 bases; nucleotides outside the gene matches: 9. The CDR3 region is CASTRGGSVYGYTF. The CDR3 region has the DNA TGTGCCAGCACGAGAGGGGGCAGCGTCTATGGCTACACCTTC.

This clonotype was found a few times. The rearrangement joins TRBV23-1 to TRBJ2-6, with 7 positions matching TRBD2. TRBV23-1 is recorded as an ORF, its role being uncertain. J lost 4 bases, V lost 4 bases, and 19 bases had no gene match. The CDR3 has 20 residues. This chain's CDR3 is CASSLQLGRGPARGANVLTF. The CDR3 DNA is TGCGCCAGCAGTCTTCAGCTGGGGAGGGGACCGGCGCGAGGGGCCAACGTCCTGACTTTC.

This clonotype was observed many times. The chain combines TRBV28 with TRBJ1-2; a weak D match, TRBD1 (6 bases). The CDR3 totals 14 residues. Germline CDR1 MDHEN, CDR2 SYDVKM. The V gene lost 2 bases and the J gene lost 6 bases, with 13 bases spanning the gap. CDR3 region: CASSLVPRQDGYTF. CDR3 sequence (DNA): TGTGCCAGCAGTTTAGTCCCCAGACAGGATGGCTACACCTTC.

This clonotype came up many times. The gene calls are TRBV12-3 or TRBV12-4 and TRBJ1-2; 8 nucleotides align to TRBD1. This CDR3 is built from 16 residues. The V and J ends lost 3 bases and 0 bases, in that order; junction bases with no gene match: 6. CDR3 region: CASSFFPTGANYGYTF. CDR3 nucleotides: TGTGCCAGCAGTTTTTTCCCGACAGGGGCTAACTATGGCTACACCTTC.

This clonotype was found many times. The V call is TRBV7-2, the J call TRBJ2-7; unclear D gene. The V and J ends lost 5 bases and 7 bases respectively, with 15 bases between them. Germline V gene lookup returns CDR1 SGHTA and CDR2 FQGNSA. The CDR3 runs to 13 residues. CDR3 amino acids: CASSPLPLREQYF. CDR3 DNA sequence: TGTGCCAGCAGCCCCCTTCCTCTGCGGGAGCAGTACTTC.

This clonotype has at least ten counts. The chain employs TRBV30 and TRBJ2-1; 8 bases are shared with TRBD1. This CDR3 has 14 amino acids. Germline assignment: CDR1 GTSNPN and CDR2 SVGIG (reference sequence). The V and J ends lost 1 base and 8 bases, in that order; junction bases with no gene match: 7. CDR3 DNA: TGTGCCTGGAGTGCTTGGACAGGGAGCCATGAGCAGTTCTTC. It is translated as CAWSAWTGSHEQFF.

This clonotype was seen at least ten times. This chain connects TRBV5-5 to TRBJ2-1, with TRBD2 matching over 10 bases. CDR1 and CDR2 (germline): SGHKS, YYEKEE (reference sequence). J was trimmed by 9 bases and V by 4 bases; bases with no gene match: 7. The CDR3 totals 14 residues. CDR3 sequence reads: CASSNLAGEVEQFF. In DNA, the CDR3 is TGTGCCAGCAGCAATCTAGCGGGGGAAGTTGAGCAGTTCTTC.

The table lists this clonotype with many counts. The J gene is TRBJ2-5, the V gene TRBV7-2; D unclear. This CDR3 is 14 amino acids long. Germline V gives CDR1 SGHTA, CDR2 FQGNSA. Deletions cut 5 bases from V and 5 bases from J, with 15 bases between. CDR3 coding DNA: TGTGCCAGCAGCCCCGGAGTCTTTTTGGAGACCCAGTACTTC. This translates into CASSPGVFLETQYF.

This clonotype was found a few times. The chain uses TRBV9 and TRBJ2-7, with no clear D. V lost 3 bases to trimming and J lost 12 bases, with 10 bases between them. Germline V gene data show CDR1 as SGDLS and CDR2 as YYNGEE. The CDR3 has 10 residues. The CDR3 loop reads CASSGDRWYF. CDR3 bases: TGTGCCAGCAGCGGGGATCGTTGGTACTTC. The variable domain in full, with the rest retrieved from reference TRBV9 and TRBJ2-7, is DSGVTQTPKHLITATGQRVTLRCSPRSGDLSVYWYQQSLDQGLQFLIQYYNGEERAKGNILERFSAQQFPDLHSELNLSSLELGDSALYFCASSGDRWYFGPGTRLTVT.